Following are 32 T cell receptor beta chains from one sample sequenced in a study of T cell repertoires in cytomegalovirus infection. A single record per CDR3 protein comes from TCRdb applying MiXCR to the reads. This sample has 400,000 or so distinct CDR3 sequences; approximately 30% occur once, and the top ten carry approximately 14%. The source material was PBMCs. All receptors derive from a human donor in good health (CMV status not recorded). Some clones in this sample may be carry-over from other donors' samples.

This clonotype was detected many times. V and J are TRBV28 and TRBJ2-1; D is perhaps TRBD1 (6 bases). In germline, CDR1 is MDHEN, CDR2 SYDVKM. This CDR3 comprises 15 residues. V was clipped by 3 bases and J by 6 bases, with 15 bases between them. The CDR3 sequence is CASSFAGVKANEQFF. The CDR3 DNA reads TGTGCCAGCAGTTTTGCAGGGGTAAAGGCCAATGAGCAGTTCTTC.

The gene calls are TRBV2 and TRBJ2-7, with D perhaps TRBD1 (6 bases). The CDR3 spans 14 residues. V lost 3 bases and J 5 bases, leaving 14 bases between the germline ends. The V gene's germline CDR1 is SNHLY and CDR2 FYNNEI. CDR3 sequence: CASSEGRGSHEQYF. CDR3 sequence (DNA): TGTGCCAGCAGTGAGGGCAGGGGATCCCACGAGCAGTACTTC.

The chain employs TRBV5-1 and TRBJ2-1; 7 nucleotides align to TRBD1. V lost 5 bases and J lost 5; bases outside the gene matches: 10. The germline V gene encodes CDR1 SGHRS and CDR2 YFSETQ. There are 15 residues in the CDR3. This chain's CDR3 is CASRPGTVNNNEQFF. The CDR3 nucleotides read TGCGCCAGCAGACCCGGGACAGTAAATAACAATGAGCAGTTCTTC.

Note on this clonotype: Since a much larger clone is just one base distant, this may be a read error. The chain uses TRBV7-6 and TRBJ2-3; D possibly corresponds to TRBD2 (5 bases). This CDR3 region has 15 residues. CDR1 is SGHVS and CDR2 is FNYEAQ in the germline V gene. For the CDR3, the DNA is TGTGGCAGCAGCCCTCCCCCGAACGGAGGAGATACGCAGTATTTT. This gives the protein CGSSPPPNGGDTQYF.

V gene TRBV3-1 combines with J gene TRBJ2-3, with D perhaps TRBD2 (5 bases). The ends were cut back, 5 bases at V and 2 bases at J, with 14 bases in the middle. Germline assignment: CDR1 LGHDT and CDR2 YNNKEL (reference sequence). This CDR3 region has 15 residues. CDR3 sequence: CASSFTRGDTDTQYF. The CDR3 DNA is TGTGCCAGCAGCTTTACACGGGGAGACACAGATACGCAGTATTTT.

This clonotype has a handful of counts. V is TRBV19 and J is TRBJ2-7; 7 nucleotides match TRBD2. Losses at the gene ends were 8 bases for V and 4 bases for J; bases not matched to a gene: 5. The germline V gene encodes CDR1 LNHDA and CDR2 SQIVND (reference sequence). This CDR3 contains 12 residues. CDR3 in DNA: TGTGCCAGTGGACGGGGGGATTACGAGCAGTACTTC. Its protein is CASGRGDYEQYF.

The chain employs TRBV19 and TRBJ1-2; weak D call: TRBD1 (6 bases). Germline CDR1 reads LNHDA; CDR2 reads SQIVND (reference sequence). Trimming left V 5 bases short and J 3 bases short, with 13 bases between. The CDR3 runs 14 residues. The CDR3 bases are TGTGCCAGTAGTCCTCGACAGGAGTACTATGGCTACACCTTC. It encodes CASSPRQEYYGYTF.

The chain carries TRBV19 and TRBJ2-3; D might be TRBD2 (6 bases). Germline assignment: CDR1 LNHDA and CDR2 SQIVND (reference sequence). V gave up 1 base and J gave up 0 bases, with 14 bases separating them. The CDR3 contains 17 residues. CDR3 sequence: CASSIGITSMSTDTQYF. As DNA, the CDR3 is TGTGCCAGTAGTATAGGAATAACTAGCATGAGCACAGATACGCAGTATTTT. Together with reference TRBV19 and TRBJ2-3, the CDR3 gives the full variable domain: DGGITQSPKYLFRKEGQNVTLSCEQNLNHDAMYWYRQDPGQGLRLIYYSQIVNDFQKGDIAEGYSVSREKKESFPLTVTSAQKNPTAFYLCASSIGITSMSTDTQYFGPGTRLTVL.

As to this clonotype: A read error may account for a junction end that differs from germline. The rearrangement uses TRBV7-8 and TRBJ2-3; 9 positions match TRBD2. Germline loops: CDR1 SGHVS, CDR2 FQNEAQ. There are 16 residues in the CDR3. As DNA, the CDR3 is TGTGACAGCAGCTTGCGGCGGGGGGGCAATCCAGATACGCAGTATTTT. Translation: CDSSLRRGGNPDTQYF.

The sample holds many counts of this clonotype. The chain is built from TRBV19 and TRBJ1-5, with D unclear. CDR1 LNHDA and CDR2 SQIVND come from the germline V gene (reference sequence). Trimming removed 8 bases at V and 0 bases at J, with 14 bases between. This CDR3 has 15 amino acids. CDR3 residues: CASLRSGTSNQPQHF. In DNA, the CDR3 is TGTGCCAGTCTCCGGTCGGGCACTAGCAATCAGCCCCAGCATTTT.

Written as DNA, the CDR3 is TGCAGTTCTGGGGGCGGGGGACTAGCGGGGCCAGGGACCCAGTACTTC. Translating gives CSSGGGGLAGPGTQYF. The chain uses TRBV20-1 and TRBJ2-5, with 13 bases that match TRBD2. Germline V gene data show CDR1 as DFQATT and CDR2 as SNEGSKA (reference sequence). V dropped 8 bases and J dropped 7; count of bases not matched to a gene: 16. The CDR3 spans 16 residues.

This chain uses TRBV25-1 with TRBJ2-5; maybe TRBD1 (6 bases). Trimming left V 3 bases short and J 1 base short, with 12 bases between. The germline V gene encodes CDR1 MGHDK and CDR2 SYGVNS. The CDR3 length is 15 residues. CDR3 loop: CASSDVDRFQETQYF. CDR3 coding DNA: TGTGCCAGCAGTGACGTGGACAGATTCCAAGAGACCCAGTACTTC.

The V call is TRBV10-2, the J call TRBJ2-3; D may be TRBD1 (5 bases). The V and J ends lost 0 bases and 9 bases respectively, with 7 bases between them. Germline loops: CDR1 WSHSY, CDR2 SAAADI. The CDR3 runs to 12 residues. The CDR3 loop reads CASSESGHTQYF. The CDR3 nucleotides are TGCGCCAGCAGTGAGTCGGGGCACACGCAGTATTTT.

The chain joins TRBV6-8 to TRBJ2-3; TRBD2 agrees at 15 bases. Germline values: CDR1 MNHGY, CDR2 SAAAGT. The trim removed 6 bases at V and 5 bases at J, leaving 6 bases unmatched. This CDR3 has 16 residues. CDR3 in DNA: TGTGCCAGCAGAAGGACTAGCGGGGGGGATAGAGATACGCAGTATTTT. Its protein is CASRRTSGGDRDTQYF.

In this sample, this clonotype turned up many times. The chain uses TRBV7-3 and TRBJ2-3; no clear D. V lost 4 bases to trimming and J lost 5 bases, with 13 bases between them. The CDR3 has 14 amino acids. Germline CDR1 reads SGHTA; CDR2 reads FQGTGA. The CDR3 protein is CASSSQIRRDTQYF. CDR3 nucleotides: TGTGCCAGCAGCTCCCAGATTCGGAGAGATACGCAGTATTTT.

This clonotype occurred many times. The chain uses TRBV7-8 and TRBJ2-7, with 7 bases that match TRBD2. The length of the CDR3 is 15 residues. Germline lookup yields CDR1 SGHVS and CDR2 FQNEAQ. The trim removed 5 bases at V and 6 bases at J, leaving 13 bases unmatched. The CDR3 DNA sequence: TGTGCCAGCAGCCTTCCGTCTAGCGGCGTGTCCGAGCAGTACTTC. Encoded protein: CASSLPSSGVSEQYF.

The genes are TRBV20-1 and TRBJ1-1; D unclear. This CDR3 is 13 amino acids long. Trimming cost V 0 bases and J 5 bases, with 10 bases left between them. Germline loops: CDR1 DFQATT, CDR2 SNEGSKA (reference sequence). In DNA form, the CDR3 reads TGCAGTGCTAGAGATTTAGGCGCTACTGAAGCTTTCTTT. Amino acids: CSARDLGATEAFF.

This clonotype came up many times. The rearrangement uses TRBV6-1 and TRBJ1-1; D not certain. Trimming cost V 6 bases and J 0 bases, with 14 bases left between them. CDR3 length: 15 amino acids. Germline V gene sequence: CDR1 MNHNS, CDR2 SASEGT. In nucleotides, the CDR3 is TGTGCCAGCAGGCGACATGAGTCAATGAACACTGAAGCTTTCTTT. This gives the protein CASRRHESMNTEAFF.

J is TRBJ2-5 and V is TRBV7-6; 7 bases line up with TRBD2. This CDR3 comprises 16 residues. CDR1 is SGHVS and CDR2 is FNYEAQ in the germline V gene. With 5 bases clipped from V and 1 base from J, the junction kept 10 bases outside the gene matches. The CDR3 DNA reads TGTGCCAGCAGCCGAAGGGAGGGATCCGTCCAAGAGACCCAGTACTTC. Protein sequence: CASSRREGSVQETQYF.

The genes are TRBV11-2 and TRBJ2-1, with D tentatively TRBD1 (6 bases). The V end lost 6 bases, the J end lost 2 bases, and 14 bases lay between the germline ends. The CDR3 is made up of 15 amino acids. In germline, CDR1 is SGHAT, CDR2 FQNNGV. The CDR3 region has the DNA TGTGCCAGCAGGCCGGGACAAACTCCCTACAATGAGCAGTTCTTC. Its translation: CASRPGQTPYNEQFF.

This rearrangement joins TRBV3-1 to TRBJ2-7; D unresolved. The CDR3 consists of 12 residues. Trimming shortened V by 0 bases and J by 1 base, and 1 base separated the two germline ends. CDR1 is LGHDT, CDR2 YNNKEL, per germline (reference sequence). CDR3 sequence (DNA): TGTGCCAGCAGCCAAGAGTCCTACGAGCAGTACTTC. Amino acid sequence: CASSQESYEQYF.

There are many counts of this clonotype. This chain links TRBV6-5 with TRBJ2-7; D might be TRBD1 (6 bases). The CDR3 extends over 15 amino acids. Trimming removed 6 bases at V and 0 bases at J, with 15 bases between. Germline V CDR1 and CDR2: MNHEY, SVGAGI. The CDR3 spells CASSRGSRDSYEQYF. CDR3 DNA sequence: TGTGCCAGCAGCAGGGGAAGCAGGGACTCCTACGAGCAGTACTTC.

The chain is built from TRBV29-1 and TRBJ1-1; D not resolved. V was shortened by 3 bases and J by 12 bases, with 20 bases between the two germline ends. The CDR3 consists of 13 residues. CDR1 and CDR2 from the germline V gene are SQVTM and ANQGSEA. DNA for the CDR3: TGCAGCGTTGACTCCCGGACGACTGCCTGGTCTTTCTTT. This encodes CSVDSRTTAWSFF. The full variable domain, rest sourced from reference TRBV29-1 and TRBJ1-1, is SAVISQKPSRDICQRGTSLTIQCQVDSQVTMMFWYRQQPGQSLTLIATANQGSEATYESGFVIDKFPISRPNLTFSTLTVSNMSPEDSSIYLCSVDSRTTAWSFFGQGTRLTVV.

V is TRBV12-3 or TRBV12-4 and J is TRBJ2-7; D might be TRBD1 or TRBD2, each matching 5 bases. The CDR3 length is 14 residues. V shed 2 bases and J shed 0 bases, with 8 bases lying between them. CDR3 protein: CASSLRDASYEQYF. The CDR3 DNA is TGTGCCAGCAGTTTAAGGGACGCCTCCTACGAGCAGTACTTC.

The chain has TRBV29-1 and TRBJ1-2, with 9 bases matching TRBD1. Trimming cost V 3 bases and J 5 bases; bases outside gene matches: 1. CDR1 SQVTM and CDR2 ANQGSEA come from the germline V gene. The CDR3 has 12 amino acids. CDR3 in amino acids: CSVDGQGYGYTF. CDR3 nucleotides: TGCAGCGTTGACGGACAGGGGTATGGCTACACCTTC. The full variable domain, with the rest looked up from reference TRBV29-1 and TRBJ1-2, is SAVISQKPSRDICQRGTSLTIQCQVDSQVTMMFWYRQQPGQSLTLIATANQGSEATYESGFVIDKFPISRPNLTFSTLTVSNMSPEDSSIYLCSVDGQGYGYTFGSGTRLTVV.

This clonotype was seen only a few times. The chain has TRBV6-6 and TRBJ2-3; no definite D call. The CDR3 runs 14 residues. V was cut by 6 bases and J by 2 bases, with 12 bases left in between. From germline, CDR1 is MNHNY and CDR2 SVGAGI (reference sequence). The CDR3 here is CASSRAPITDTQYF. The CDR3 bases are TGTGCCAGCAGCCGAGCCCCGATCACAGATACGCAGTATTTT.

The genes are TRBV30 and TRBJ1-6; no reliable D call. V lost 0 bases and J 14 bases, leaving 11 bases between the germline ends. The CDR3 covers 12 residues. Germline V lookup: CDR1 GTSNPN, CDR2 SVGIG (reference sequence). The CDR3 here is CAWSVSPGSLHF. The CDR3 DNA is TGTGCCTGGAGTGTATCGCCTGGCTCCCTCCACTTT.

The J gene is TRBJ2-1, the V gene TRBV27, with D hard to call. Germline CDR1 and CDR2: MNHEY and SMNVEV (reference sequence). This CDR3 region has 13 residues. V lost 5 bases and J lost 2, with 7 bases in between. The CDR3 sequence: CASSPIAYNEQFF. DNA for the CDR3: TGTGCCAGCAGTCCTATTGCCTACAATGAGCAGTTCTTC.

The CDR3 coding sequence is TGTGCCAGCAGTGACCGGACAGGGGCCTACGAGCAGTACTTC. This gives the protein CASSDRTGAYEQYF. The V call is TRBV6-1, the J call TRBJ2-7, with TRBD1 matching 9 bases. Germline V gene data show CDR1 as MNHNS and CDR2 as SASEGT. The ends lost 3 bases at V and 2 bases at J; junction bases unmatched: 2. CDR3 size: 14 residues.

The table lists this clonotype with many counts. The chain combines TRBV28 with TRBJ2-7, with a tentative D call TRBD2 (7 bases). The CDR3 is made up of 14 amino acids. The V gene lost 10 bases and the J gene lost 3 bases, with 19 bases spanning the gap. Looked up from germline, CDR1 is MDHEN and CDR2 is SYDVKM. The CDR3 loop is CATEGRGGRYEQYF. CDR3 DNA sequence: TGTGCCACCGAGGGGAGGGGGGGGCGCTACGAGCAGTACTTC.

This clonotype has ten or more counts. This rearrangement joins TRBV6-1 to TRBJ1-1; perhaps TRBD1 as D (6 bases). V was pared by 4 bases and J by 0 bases, with 9 bases between. Germline values: CDR1 MNHNS, CDR2 SASEGT. The CDR3 runs 14 residues. CDR3 sequence reads: CASSVRQVNTEAFF. CDR3 nucleotide sequence: TGTGCCAGCAGTGTTCGACAGGTGAACACTGAAGCTTTCTTT.

V usage is TRBV19 and J usage is TRBJ2-1, with D possibly TRBD2 on 7 matching bases. This CDR3 has 21 residues. V lost 2 bases and J 7 bases, leaving 33 bases between the germline ends. CDR1 is LNHDA, CDR2 SQIVND, per germline (reference sequence). In nucleotides, the CDR3 is TGTGCCAGTAGTATAATTCTACTCCTAGGGTCGGGGGGCAGTCTTTATAATGAGCAGTTCTTC. Its protein is CASSIILLLGSGGSLYNEQFF. Looking up the rest from reference TRBV19 and TRBJ2-1 gives the full variable domain: DGGITQSPKYLFRKEGQNVTLSCEQNLNHDAMYWYRQDPGQGLRLIYYSQIVNDFQKGDIAEGYSVSREKKESFPLTVTSAQKNPTAFYLCASSIILLLGSGGSLYNEQFFGPGTRLTVL.